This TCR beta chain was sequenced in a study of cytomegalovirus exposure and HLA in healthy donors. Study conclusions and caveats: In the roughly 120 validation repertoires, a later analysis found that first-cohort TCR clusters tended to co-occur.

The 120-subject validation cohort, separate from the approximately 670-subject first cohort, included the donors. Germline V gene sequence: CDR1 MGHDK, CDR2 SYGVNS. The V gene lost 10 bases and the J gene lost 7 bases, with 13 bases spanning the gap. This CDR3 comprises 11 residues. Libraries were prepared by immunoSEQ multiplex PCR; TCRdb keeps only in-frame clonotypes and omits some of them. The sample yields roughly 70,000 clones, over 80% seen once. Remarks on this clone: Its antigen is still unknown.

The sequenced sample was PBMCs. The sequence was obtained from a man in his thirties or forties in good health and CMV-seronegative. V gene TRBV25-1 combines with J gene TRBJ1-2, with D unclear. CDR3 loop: CATRETSGYTF. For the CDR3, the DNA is TGTGCCACCCGGGAAACGAGTGGCTACACCTTC.